A selection of T cell receptor beta chains follows, all from one sample in a study of graft-versus-host responses after intestinal transplantation. The antigens of these receptors remain unknown. Assay used: immunoSEQ multiplex PCR; TCRdb lists only in-frame clones, some missing. This sample yields tens of thousands of clones, of which 85% to 95% are seen a single time; under 0.25% belongs to the top ten. The sequencing here drew on unstimulated CD8+ T cells sorted from spleen or lymph node cells, taken before transplant. These receptors were taken from a human donor who was the organ donor for an intestinal transplant. Both conserved end residues are part of each CDR3. A D gene is named only where the DNA matches it firmly. Clone size is stated in some rows and not others, as once, few, many or a class when expanded.

clone_size j_call d_call v_call cdr3_aa cdr3_nt
. TRBJ2-3 TRBD1 TRBV25-1 CASSGPRDRGITDTQYF TGTGCCAGCAGTGGACCCCGGGACAGGGGCATCACAGATACGCAGTATTTT
. TRBJ2-1 TRBD2 TRBV7-8 CASSSGGVAYNEQFF TGTGCCAGCAGCTCTGGGGGGGTTGCGTACAATGAGCAGTTCTTC
. TRBJ1-2 . TRBV4-2 CASSQDLSAVDGYTF TGTGCCAGCAGCCAAGATCTTTCAGCAGTCGATGGCTACACCTTC
. TRBJ1-2 TRBD1 TRBV5-5 CASSQPGQIYYGYTF TGTGCCAGCAGCCAACCGGGACAGATTTACTATGGCTACACCTTC
. TRBJ2-1 . TRBV6-5 CASSQGRGFNEQFF TGTGCCAGCAGTCAGGGGCGCGGTTTCAATGAGCAGTTCTTC
. TRBJ2-5 . TRBV29-1 CSVEDGTETQYF TGCAGCGTTGAAGATGGGACAGAGACCCAGTACTTC
. TRBJ2-7 . TRBV27 CASSLEGSGYEQYF TGTGCCAGCAGTTTAGAGGGTAGTGGCTACGAGCAGTACTTC
. TRBJ2-1 . TRBV27 CASSLSQGVYNEQFF TGTGCCAGCAGTTTATCCCAGGGCGTCTACAATGAGCAGTTCTTC
. TRBJ1-6 . TRBV4-2 CASSQRQDGHNSPLHF TGTGCCAGCAGCCAGCGGCAGGACGGACATAATTCACCCCTCCACTTT
. TRBJ1-1 . TRBV4-1 CASSQEGEGPEAFF TGCGCCAGCAGCCAAGAGGGGGAGGGCCCTGAAGCTTTCTTT
few TRBJ2-4 TRBD1 TRBV6-5 CASSPWTGGRDIQYF TGTGCCAGCAGTCCTTGGACAGGGGGGAGGGACATTCAGTACTTC
once TRBJ2-1 . TRBV30 CAWSVDGRQFF TGTGCCTGGAGTGTAGACGGGAGGCAGTTCTTC
. TRBJ1-5 . TRBV7-8 CASSLGLIGGAGQPQHF TGTGCCAGCAGCTTAGGATTGATCGGGGGGGCGGGTCAGCCCCAGCATTTT
. TRBJ1-1 TRBD1 TRBV7-2 CASSSTGLLTNTEAFF TGTGCCAGCAGCTCGACAGGGCTCCTGACCAACACTGAAGCTTTCTTT
. TRBJ1-3 TRBD1 TRBV13 CASSAKQGAGNTIYF TGTGCCAGCAGCGCGAAACAGGGGGCTGGAAACACCATATATTTT
. TRBJ1-1 TRBD1 TRBV29-1 CSVPGQGEAFF TGCAGCGTTCCGGGACAGGGTGAAGCTTTCTTT
. TRBJ2-3 TRBD2 TRBV5-4 CASTAGGTDTQYF TGTGCCAGCACGGCGGGGGGCACAGATACGCAGTATTTT